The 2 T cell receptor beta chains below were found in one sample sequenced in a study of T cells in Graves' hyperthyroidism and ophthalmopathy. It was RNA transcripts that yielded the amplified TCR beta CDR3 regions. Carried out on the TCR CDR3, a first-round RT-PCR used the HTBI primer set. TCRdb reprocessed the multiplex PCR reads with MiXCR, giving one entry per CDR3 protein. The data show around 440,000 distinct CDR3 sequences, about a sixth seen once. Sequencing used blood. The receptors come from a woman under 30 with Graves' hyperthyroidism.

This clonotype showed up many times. The CDR3 here is CASNGRVRANYGYTF. In nucleotides, the CDR3 is TGTGCCAGCAATGGCAGGGTGCGAGCTAACTATGGCTACACCTTC. The chain is built from TRBV6-1 and TRBJ1-2, with D perhaps matching TRBD1 (5 bases). This CDR3 contains 15 residues. CDR1 MNHNS and CDR2 SASEGT come from the germline V gene. V was shortened by 7 bases and J by 0 bases, with 15 bases between the two germline ends.

In nucleotides, the CDR3 is TGTGCCAGCAGTTACGGACGCTTCAATCAGCCCCAGCATTTT. Its protein is CASSYGRFNQPQHF. The gene calls are TRBV6-2 or TRBV6-3 and TRBJ1-5; D is unresolved. Germline-derived CDR1 and CDR2 are MNHEY and SVGEGT. This CDR3 region has 14 residues. Trimming took 2 bases from V and 3 from J, leaving 8 bases between them.